The clone carrying this TCR beta chain occurred a few times. The data were taken from a study of blood T cell repertoires in COVID-19. V gave up 4 bases and J gave up 4 bases, with 14 bases separating them. CDR3 length: 14 residues. CDR1 SGHAT and CDR2 FQNNGV come from the germline V gene. Produced via immunoSEQ multiplex PCR; TCRdb's table is partial and in-frame only. The data contain 81,000 or so clones, 81% of them seen just once; the ten biggest clones take up about 13%. The source is a human donor in a cohort sampled during active COVID-19. Sequenced: peripheral blood. This chain joins TRBV11-2 and TRBJ2-7; D is possibly TRBD2 (5 bases). CDR3 residues: CASSSWTDSYEQYF. CDR3 bases: TGTGCCAGCAGCTCGTGGACGGACTCGTACGAGCAGTACTTC.